Listed below are T cell receptor beta chains from one sample, sequenced in a study of cytomegalovirus exposure and HLA in healthy donors. Profiled with immunoSEQ multiplex PCR; TCRdb holds only in-frame clones, not every one. The sample includes roughly 62,000 clones, 90% to 95% of them seen just once. Input material: PBMCs. The receptors originated from a woman aged 30 to 39 in good health and CMV-seronegative. Each CDR3 is given with its conserved first and last residue. A D gene is named only where the DNA matches it firmly. Expanded clones are given a class, and other clones once, few, many or no size at all.

j_gene | d_gene | v_gene | abundance | CDR3aa | CDR3nt
TRBJ1-2 | TRBD1 | TRBV6-5 | . | CASSYRQGDTF | TGTGCCAGCAGTTACCGACAGGGGGACACCTTC
TRBJ2-1 | . | TRBV9 | . | CASSVHIAESSYNEQFF | TGTGCCAGCAGCGTTCACATAGCGGAAAGCTCCTACAATGAGCAGTTCTTC
TRBJ2-3 | . | TRBV2 | . | CASNDRYTDTQYF | TGTGCCAGCAATGACAGATACACAGATACGCAGTATTTT
TRBJ1-3 | . | TRBV18 | once | CASSPSQGEGNTIYF | TGTGCCAGCTCACCCTCCCAGGGTGAGGGAAACACCATATATTTT
TRBJ2-2 | TRBD1 | TRBV7-9 | . | CASSQGQGEAGELFF | TGTGCCAGCAGCCAAGGACAGGGTGAGGCCGGGGAGCTGTTTTTT
TRBJ1-1 | . | TRBV9 | . | CASSAQGDTEAFF | TGTGCCAGCAGCGCACAGGGTGACACTGAAGCTTTCTTT
TRBJ2-7 | TRBD2 | TRBV6-5 | . | CASSYGSGDYEQYF | TGTGCCAGCAGTTACGGTAGCGGGGACTACGAGCAGTACTTC
TRBJ2-3 | . | TRBV4-1 | . | CASSQDQRGVWTDTQYF | TGCGCCAGCAGCCAAGACCAACGCGGGGTGTGGACAGATACGCAGTATTTT
TRBJ1-1 | . | TRBV30 | . | CAWSPNTGTEAFF | TGTGCCTGGAGTCCGAACACGGGCACTGAAGCTTTCTTT
TRBJ2-1 | . | TRBV4-3 | . | CASSQGELGGRLDNEQFF | TGCGCCAGCAGCCAAGGGGAATTGGGGGGGCGTCTAGACAATGAGCAGTTCTTC
TRBJ1-3 | . | TRBV30 | . | CAWSRGTVSGNTIYF | TGTGCCTGGAGTCGGGGGACGGTCTCTGGAAACACCATATATTTT
TRBJ2-1 | TRBD2 | TRBV7-7 | . | CASSPGLAGVREQFF | TGTGCCAGCAGTCCGGGACTAGCGGGAGTCCGTGAGCAGTTCTTC
TRBJ2-7 | TRBD2 | TRBV28 | . | CASSLTRLAGESDEQYF | TGTGCCAGCAGTTTAACCCGCCTAGCGGGAGAAAGTGACGAGCAGTACTTC
TRBJ2-7 | TRBD1 | TRBV25-1 | . | CASNDRGFAYEQYF | TGTGCCAGCAACGACAGGGGGTTCGCCTACGAGCAGTACTTC
TRBJ2-3 | TRBD2 | TRBV6-5 | . | CASSYTSGSGTDTQYF | TGTGCCAGCAGTTATACTAGCGGGAGTGGCACAGATACGCAGTATTTT
TRBJ2-3 | . | TRBV28 | . | CASKRLVHADTQYF | TGTGCCAGCAAGAGACTAGTTCACGCAGATACGCAGTATTTT
TRBJ2-5 | TRBD1 | TRBV5-1 | . | CASSFQQGIEETQYF | TGCGCCAGCAGCTTCCAACAGGGGATCGAGGAGACCCAGTACTTC